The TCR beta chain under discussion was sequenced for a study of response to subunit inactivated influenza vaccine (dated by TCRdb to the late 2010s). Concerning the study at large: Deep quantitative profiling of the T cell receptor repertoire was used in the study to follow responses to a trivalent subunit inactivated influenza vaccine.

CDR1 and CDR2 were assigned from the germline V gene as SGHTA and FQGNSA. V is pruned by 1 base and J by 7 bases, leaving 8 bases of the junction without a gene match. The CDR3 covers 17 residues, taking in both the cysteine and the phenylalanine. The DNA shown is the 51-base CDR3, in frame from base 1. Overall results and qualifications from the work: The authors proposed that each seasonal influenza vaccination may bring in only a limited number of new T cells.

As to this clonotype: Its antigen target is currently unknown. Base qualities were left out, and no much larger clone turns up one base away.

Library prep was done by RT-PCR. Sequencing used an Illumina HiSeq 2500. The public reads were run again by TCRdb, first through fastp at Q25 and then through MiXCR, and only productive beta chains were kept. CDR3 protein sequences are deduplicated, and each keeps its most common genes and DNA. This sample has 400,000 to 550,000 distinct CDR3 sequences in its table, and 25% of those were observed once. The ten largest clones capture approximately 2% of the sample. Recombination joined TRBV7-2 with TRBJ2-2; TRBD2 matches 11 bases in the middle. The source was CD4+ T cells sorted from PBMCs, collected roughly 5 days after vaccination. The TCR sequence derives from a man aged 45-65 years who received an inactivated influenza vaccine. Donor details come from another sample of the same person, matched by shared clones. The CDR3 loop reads CASSLGIAGGRVGELFF. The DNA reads TGTGCCAGCAGCTTAGGAATAGCGGGAGGGAGAGTCGGGGAGCTGTTTTTT.